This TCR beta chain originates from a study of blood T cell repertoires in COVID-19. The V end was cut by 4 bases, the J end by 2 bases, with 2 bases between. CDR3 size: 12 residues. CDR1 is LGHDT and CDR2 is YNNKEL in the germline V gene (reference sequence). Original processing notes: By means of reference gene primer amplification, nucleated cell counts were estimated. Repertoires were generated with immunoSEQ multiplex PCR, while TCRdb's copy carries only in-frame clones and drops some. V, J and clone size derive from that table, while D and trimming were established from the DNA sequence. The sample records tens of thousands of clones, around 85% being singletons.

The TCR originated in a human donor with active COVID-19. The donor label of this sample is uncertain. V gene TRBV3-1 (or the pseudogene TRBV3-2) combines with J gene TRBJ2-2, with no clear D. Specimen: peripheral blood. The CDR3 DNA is TGTGCCAGCAGCCTAAACACCGGGGAGCTGTTTTTT. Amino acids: CASSLNTGELFF.